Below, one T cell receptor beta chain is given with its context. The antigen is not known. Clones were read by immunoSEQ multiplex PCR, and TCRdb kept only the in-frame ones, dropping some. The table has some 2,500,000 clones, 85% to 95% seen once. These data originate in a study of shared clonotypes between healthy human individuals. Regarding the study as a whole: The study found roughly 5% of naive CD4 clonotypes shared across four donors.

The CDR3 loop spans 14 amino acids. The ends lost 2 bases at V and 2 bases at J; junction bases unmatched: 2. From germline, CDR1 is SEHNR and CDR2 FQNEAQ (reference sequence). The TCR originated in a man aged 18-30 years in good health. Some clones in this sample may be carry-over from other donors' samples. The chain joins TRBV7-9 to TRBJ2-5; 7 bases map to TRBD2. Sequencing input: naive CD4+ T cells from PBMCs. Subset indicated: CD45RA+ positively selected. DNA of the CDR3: TGTGCCAGCAGCTTAAGAGCGGGACAAGAGACCCAGTACTTC. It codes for CASSLRAGQETQYF.